This TCR beta chain emerged from a study of tumor and adjacent non-tumor tissue in lung cancer. Study overall: Patients comprised 12 adenocarcinoma, 2 squamous cell carcinoma and 1 small cell lung cancer. Study-wide points: Significantly higher TCR diversity was found in tumor than normal lung.

RNA was extracted from bulk tissue without any cell sorting. Between August and November 2014, newly diagnosed, chemotherapy-naive lung cancer patients underwent thoracic surgery in China. CDR1 is WSHSY, CDR2 SAAADI, per germline. The CDR3 extends over 15 amino acids. About this clonotype itself: Its antigen is still unknown. Relative to the germline gene, one junction end is altered; a read error may explain this.

Three rounds of nested PCR, following a modified ARM-PCR protocol, produced the TCRbeta library. TCRdb redid the calling of the multiplex PCR reads with MiXCR, one entry per CDR3 protein. The data contain about 200,000 distinct CDR3 sequences, 71% of them singletons. Sequencing was performed on lung tumor tissue. The source is a man in his 60s with non-small cell lung cancer. The V and J genes are TRBV10-2 and TRBJ1-2; D gene unclear. The CDR3 DNA sequence: TGCACCAGCAGTGAGTCGGTCCGGTCTCCGGGTGGCTACACCTTC. Its protein product is CTSSESVRSPGGYTF.